The source of this T cell receptor (beta chain) is a study of spatial heterogeneity in lung cancer. TCRdb processed the 5' RACE reads anew with MiXCR; each CDR3 protein has one entry. There are some 20,000 distinct CDR3 sequences in the sample; 3% to 3.5% occur only once, and about 28% lies in the top ten. Germline lookup yields CDR1 MDHEN and CDR2 SYDVKM. The V and J ends lost 4 bases and 3 bases, in that order; junction bases with no gene match: 7. This CDR3 region has 16 residues. The time point here: sample taken at primary tumor resection. Sequencing covered unsorted whole RNA taken from tumor, nontumor lung or frozen PBMC. The table lists this clonotype with many counts.

Specimen: PBMCs, collected at surgery. V gene TRBV28 combines with J gene TRBJ2-1, with 9 bases aligning to TRBD2. The TCR sequence derives from a female donor with early-stage non-small cell lung cancer. Written as DNA, the CDR3 is TGTGCCAGCAGTTCCCCAGTAGCGGGAGACTACAATGAGCAGTTCTTC. Protein sequence: CASSSPVAGDYNEQFF.